This T cell receptor beta chain comes out of a study of blood T cell repertoires in COVID-19. Study-level background: Collection of acute and convalescent COVID-19 samples took place in the United States, Italy and Spain. Sources were T cells, B-cell-depleted T cells, or PBMCs; the material itself was cDNA or gDNA.

Comment on this clone: Other DNA sequences of this sample code for an identical CDR3.

Original processing methods: Cell counts per sample came from amplifying reference gene primers. Some clones are missing from TCRdb's copy, which holds only in-frame ones; the method was immunoSEQ multiplex PCR. From that table come the V and J calls and clone size; the DNA was used to work out D and trimming. The sample holds around 700,000 clones; about 90% are singletons and the top ten take under 0.3%. This CDR3 is 13 amino acids long. V lost 1 base and J 0 bases, leaving 3 bases between the germline ends. Specimen: peripheral blood. The sequence was obtained from a woman under 30 with acute or convalescent COVID-19. This chain joins TRBV12-3 or TRBV12-4 and TRBJ1-1; D uncertain. DNA of the CDR3: TGTGCCAGCAGTTTAGTAGTGAACACTGAAGCTTTCTTT. Protein: CASSLVVNTEAFF.